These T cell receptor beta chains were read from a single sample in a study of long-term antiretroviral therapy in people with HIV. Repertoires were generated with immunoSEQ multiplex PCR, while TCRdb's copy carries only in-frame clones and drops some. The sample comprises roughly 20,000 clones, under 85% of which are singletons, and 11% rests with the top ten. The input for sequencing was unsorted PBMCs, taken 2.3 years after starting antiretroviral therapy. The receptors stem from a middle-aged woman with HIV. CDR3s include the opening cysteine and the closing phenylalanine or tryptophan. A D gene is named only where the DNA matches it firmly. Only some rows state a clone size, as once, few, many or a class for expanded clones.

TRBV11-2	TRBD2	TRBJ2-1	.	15	TGTGCCAGCAGCTTAGGAGCGGGGAGAGGGAATGAGCAGTTCTTC	CASSLGAGRGNEQFF
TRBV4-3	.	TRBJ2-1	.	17	TGCGCCAGCAGCCAACAGGCTTGGGCCAACCTCCGCAATGAGCAGTTCTTC	CASSQQAWANLRNEQFF
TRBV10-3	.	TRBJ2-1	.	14	TGTGCCATCAGTGATATTGGCTCCCACAATGAGCAGTTCTTC	CAISDIGSHNEQFF
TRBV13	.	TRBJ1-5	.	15	TGTGCCAGCAGCTCCGGACTTGAGGGAAATCAGCCCCAGCATTTT	CASSSGLEGNQPQHF
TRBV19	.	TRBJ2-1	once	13	TGTGCCAGTAGTCCCACACTCTACAATGAGCAGTTCTTC	CASSPTLYNEQFF
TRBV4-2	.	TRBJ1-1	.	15	TGTGCCAGCAGCCAAGAGGGCAGGAAGAACACTGAAGCTTTCTTT	CASSQEGRKNTEAFF
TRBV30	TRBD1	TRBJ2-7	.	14	TGTGCCTGGAGAGGACAGGGGGCTTCATACGAGCAGTACTTC	CAWRGQGASYEQYF
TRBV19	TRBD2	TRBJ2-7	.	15	TGTGCCAGTAGTATAATGACTAGCGGGCTCTACGAGCAGTACTTC	CASSIMTSGLYEQYF
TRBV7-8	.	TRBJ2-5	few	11	TGTGCCAGCAGACCGGCTGAGGCCCAGTACTTC	CASRPAEAQYF
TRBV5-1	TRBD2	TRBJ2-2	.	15	TGCGCCAGCAGCTCCGCTAGCGGGGGAACCGGGGAGCTGTTTTTT	CASSSASGGTGELFF
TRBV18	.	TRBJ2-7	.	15	TGTGCCAGCTCGATCGGGGCCAGCGGGTTCGACGAGCAGTACTTC	CASSIGASGFDEQYF
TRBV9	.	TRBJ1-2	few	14	TGTGCCAGCAGCGTAGGCGAAGCGGTATTTGGCTACACCTTC	CASSVGEAVFGYTF
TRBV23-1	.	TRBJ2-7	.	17	TGCGCCAGCAGTCAATCGTCGACGAAGCGGTTCTCCTACGAGCAGTACTTC	CASSQSSTKRFSYEQYF
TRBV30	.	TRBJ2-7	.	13	TGTGCCTGGAGTAACAGGGCACCCTACGAGCAGTACTTC	CAWSNRAPYEQYF
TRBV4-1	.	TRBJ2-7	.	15	TGCGCCAGCAGCCAAGCGACAGATTCCTCCTACGAGCAGTACTTC	CASSQATDSSYEQYF
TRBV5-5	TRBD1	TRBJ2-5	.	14	TGTGCCAGCAGCGTGGGACAGATCCAAGAGACCCAGTACTTC	CASSVGQIQETQYF
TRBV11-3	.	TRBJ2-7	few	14	TGTGCCAGCAGCCCACCCGCAGGAAACGTCGAGCAGTACTTC	CASSPPAGNVEQYF
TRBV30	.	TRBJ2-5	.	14	TGTGCCTGGAGGCCCATACGGGAGAGGGAGACCCAGTACTTC	CAWRPIRERETQYF
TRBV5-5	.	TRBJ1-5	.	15	TGTGCCAGCAGCTTGGGACAGCAAGGCAATCAGCCCCAGCATTTT	CASSLGQQGNQPQHF
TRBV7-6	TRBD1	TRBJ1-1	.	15	TGTGCCAGCACCTTTGGAGGGGGCGGGAGCACTGAAGCTTTCTTT	CASTFGGGGSTEAFF
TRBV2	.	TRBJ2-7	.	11	TGTGCCAGCAAGGAGGCCTACGAGCAGTACTTC	CASKEAYEQYF
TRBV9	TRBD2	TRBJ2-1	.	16	TGTGCCAGCAGCGAGGGAGGCGGGGGGGGCTCTGAGGAGCAGTTCTTC	CASSEGGGGGSEEQFF